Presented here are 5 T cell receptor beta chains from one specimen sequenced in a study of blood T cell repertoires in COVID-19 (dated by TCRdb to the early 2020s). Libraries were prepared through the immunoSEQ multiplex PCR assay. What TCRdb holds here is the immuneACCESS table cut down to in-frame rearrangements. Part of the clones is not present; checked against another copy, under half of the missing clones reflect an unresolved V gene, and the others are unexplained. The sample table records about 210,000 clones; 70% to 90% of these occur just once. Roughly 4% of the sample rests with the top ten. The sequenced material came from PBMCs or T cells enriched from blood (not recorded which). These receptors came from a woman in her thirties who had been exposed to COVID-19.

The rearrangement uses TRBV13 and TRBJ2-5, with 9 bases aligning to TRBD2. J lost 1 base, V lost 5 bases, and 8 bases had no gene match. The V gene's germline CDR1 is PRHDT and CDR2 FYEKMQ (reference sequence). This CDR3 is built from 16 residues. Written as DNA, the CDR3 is TGTGCCAGCAGCCACCGTCTAGCGGGGCTCCAAGAGACCCAGTACTTC. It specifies CASSHRLAGLQETQYF.

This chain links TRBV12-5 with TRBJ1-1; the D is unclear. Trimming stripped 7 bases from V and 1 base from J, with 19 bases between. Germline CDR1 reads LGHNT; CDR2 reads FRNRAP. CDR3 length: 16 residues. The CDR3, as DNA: TGTGCTAGTGCTACCGTGACATACAGTACGAACACTGAAGCTTTCTTT. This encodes CASATVTYSTNTEAFF.

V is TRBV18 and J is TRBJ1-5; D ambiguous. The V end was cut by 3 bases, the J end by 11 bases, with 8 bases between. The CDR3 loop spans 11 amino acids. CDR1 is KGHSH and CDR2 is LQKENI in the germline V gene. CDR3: CASSPSRSQHF. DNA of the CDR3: TGTGCCAGCTCACCCTCCCGGTCCCAGCATTTT.

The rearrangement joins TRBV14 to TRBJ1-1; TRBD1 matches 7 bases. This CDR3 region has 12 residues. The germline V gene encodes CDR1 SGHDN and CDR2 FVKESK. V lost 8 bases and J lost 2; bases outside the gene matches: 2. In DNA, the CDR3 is TGTGCCAGCGGGGACAGAAACACTGAAGCTTTCTTT. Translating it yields CASGDRNTEAFF.

CDR3 in amino acids: CASSVGSGGGNQPQHF. The CDR3 DNA follows: TGTGCCAGCAGCGTAGGTTCAGGAGGGGGCAATCAGCCCCAGCATTTT. This rearrangement joins TRBV9 to TRBJ1-5; tentatively, D is TRBD1 (5 bases). The germline V gene encodes CDR1 SGDLS and CDR2 YYNGEE. The CDR3 length is 16 residues. V was trimmed by 0 bases and J by 2 bases, leaving 12 bases between them.